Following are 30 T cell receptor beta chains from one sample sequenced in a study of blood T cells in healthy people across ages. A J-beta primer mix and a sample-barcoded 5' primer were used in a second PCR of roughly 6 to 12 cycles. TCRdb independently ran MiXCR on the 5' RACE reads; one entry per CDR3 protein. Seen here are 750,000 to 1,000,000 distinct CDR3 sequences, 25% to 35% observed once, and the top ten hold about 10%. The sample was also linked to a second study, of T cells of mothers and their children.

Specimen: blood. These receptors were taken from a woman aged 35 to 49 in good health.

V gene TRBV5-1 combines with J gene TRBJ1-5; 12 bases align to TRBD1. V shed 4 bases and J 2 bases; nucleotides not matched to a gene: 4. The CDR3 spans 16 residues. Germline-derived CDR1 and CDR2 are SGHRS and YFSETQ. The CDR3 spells CASSPGTGGGNQPQHF. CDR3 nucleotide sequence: TGCGCCAGCAGCCCCGGGACAGGGGGCGGCAATCAGCCCCAGCATTTT.

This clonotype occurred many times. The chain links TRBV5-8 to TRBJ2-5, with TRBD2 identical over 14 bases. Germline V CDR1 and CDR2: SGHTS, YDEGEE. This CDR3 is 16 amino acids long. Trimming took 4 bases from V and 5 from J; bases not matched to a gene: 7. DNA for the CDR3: TGTGCCAGCAGCCCGCGACTAGCGGGGGGGCAGGAGACCCAGTACTTC. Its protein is CASSPRLAGGQETQYF. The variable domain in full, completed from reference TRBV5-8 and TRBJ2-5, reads EAGVTQSPTHLIKTRGQQATLRCSPISGHTSVYWYQQALGLGLQFLLWYDEGEERNRGNFPPRFSGRQFPNYSSELNVNALELEDSALYLCASSPRLAGGQETQYFGPGTRLLVL.

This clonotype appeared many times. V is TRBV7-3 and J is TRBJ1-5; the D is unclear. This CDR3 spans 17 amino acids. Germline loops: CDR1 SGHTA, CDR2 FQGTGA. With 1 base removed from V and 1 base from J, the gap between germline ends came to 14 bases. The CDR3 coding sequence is TGTGCCAGCAGCTTAATCGAGGGCTACCGAAGCAATCAGCCCCAGCATTTT. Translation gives CASSLIEGYRSNQPQHF. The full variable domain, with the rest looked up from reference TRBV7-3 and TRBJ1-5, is GAGVSQTPSNKVTEKGKYVELRCDPISGHTALYWYRQSLGQGPEFLIYFQGTGAADDSGLPNDRFFAVRPEGSVSTLKIQRTERGDSAVYLCASSLIEGYRSNQPQHFGDGTRLSIL.

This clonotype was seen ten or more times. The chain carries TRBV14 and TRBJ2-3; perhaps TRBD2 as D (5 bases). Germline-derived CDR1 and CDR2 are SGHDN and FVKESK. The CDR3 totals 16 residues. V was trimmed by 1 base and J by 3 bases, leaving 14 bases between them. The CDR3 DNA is TGTGCCAGCAGCCAAGGAACAGAGCGGCTAACAGATACGCAGTATTTT. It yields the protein CASSQGTERLTDTQYF.

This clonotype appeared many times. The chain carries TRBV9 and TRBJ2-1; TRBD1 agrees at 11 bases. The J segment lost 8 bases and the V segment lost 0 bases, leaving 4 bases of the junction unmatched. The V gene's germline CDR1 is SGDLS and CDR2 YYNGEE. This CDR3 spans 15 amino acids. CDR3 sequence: CASSVERTGGYEQFF. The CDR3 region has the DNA TGTGCCAGCAGCGTAGAAAGGACAGGGGGCTATGAGCAGTTCTTC.

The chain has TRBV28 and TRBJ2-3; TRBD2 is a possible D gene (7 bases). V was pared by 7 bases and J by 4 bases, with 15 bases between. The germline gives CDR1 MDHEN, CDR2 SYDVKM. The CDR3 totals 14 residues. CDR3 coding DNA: TGTGCCAGCACTTGGCGGGGGCGCCCAGATACGCAGTATTTT. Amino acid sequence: CASTWRGRPDTQYF. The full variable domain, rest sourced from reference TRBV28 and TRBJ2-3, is DVKVTQSSRYLVKRTGEKVFLECVQDMDHENMFWYRQDPGLGLRLIYFSYDVKMKEKGDIPEGYSVSREKKERFSLILESASTNQTSMYLCASTWRGRPDTQYFGPGTRLTVL.

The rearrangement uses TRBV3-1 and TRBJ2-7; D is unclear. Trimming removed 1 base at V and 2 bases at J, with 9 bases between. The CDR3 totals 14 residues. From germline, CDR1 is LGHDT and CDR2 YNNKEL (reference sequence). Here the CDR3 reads CASSQVTQPYEQYF. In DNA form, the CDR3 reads TGTGCCAGCAGCCAAGTTACCCAGCCCTACGAGCAGTACTTC.

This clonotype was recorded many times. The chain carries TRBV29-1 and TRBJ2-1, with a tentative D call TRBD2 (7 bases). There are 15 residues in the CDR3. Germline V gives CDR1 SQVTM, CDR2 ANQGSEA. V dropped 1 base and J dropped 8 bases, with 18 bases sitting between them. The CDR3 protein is CSVEGIGGPGDEQFF. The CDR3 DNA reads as TGCAGCGTTGAAGGTATCGGGGGGCCCGGAGATGAGCAGTTCTTC.

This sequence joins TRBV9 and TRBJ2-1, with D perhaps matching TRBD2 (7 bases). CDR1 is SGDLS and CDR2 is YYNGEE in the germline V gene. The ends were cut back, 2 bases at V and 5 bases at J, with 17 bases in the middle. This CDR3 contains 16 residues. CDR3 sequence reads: CASSVSGGLNDNEQFF. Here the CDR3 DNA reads TGTGCCAGCAGCGTCTCCGGGGGGCTCAATGACAATGAGCAGTTCTTC.

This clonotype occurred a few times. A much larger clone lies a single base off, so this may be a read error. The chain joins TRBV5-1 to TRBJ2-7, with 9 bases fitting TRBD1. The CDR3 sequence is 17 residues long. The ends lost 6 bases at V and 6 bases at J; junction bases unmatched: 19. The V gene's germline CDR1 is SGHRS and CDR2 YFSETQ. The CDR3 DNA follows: TGCGCCAGCACCCGTCCCCAGACAGGGGGACAGGCCTCCGAGCAGTACTTC. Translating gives CASTRPQTGGQASEQYF. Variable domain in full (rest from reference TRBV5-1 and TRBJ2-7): KAGVTQTPRYLIKTRGQQVTLSCSPISGHRSVSWYQQTPGQGLQFLFEYFSETQRNKGNFPGRFSGRQFSNSRSEMNVSTLELGDSALYLCASTRPQTGGQASEQYFGPGTRLTVT.

CDR3 sequence reads: CASSQEGWNGELFF. The CDR3 DNA reads as TGTGCCAGCAGCCAAGAAGGTTGGAACGGGGAGCTGTTTTTT. This chain joins TRBV14 and TRBJ2-2, with no clear D. V was trimmed by 0 bases and J by 7 bases, leaving 9 bases between them. The CDR3 consists of 14 residues. The germline V gene encodes CDR1 SGHDN and CDR2 FVKESK.

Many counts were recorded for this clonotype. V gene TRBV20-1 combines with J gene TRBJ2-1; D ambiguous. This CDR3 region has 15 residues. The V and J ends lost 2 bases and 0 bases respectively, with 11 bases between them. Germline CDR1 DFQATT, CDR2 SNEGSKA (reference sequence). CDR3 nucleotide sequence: TGCAGTGCTAGAACACTGAGTCTCTCCTACAATGAGCAGTTCTTC. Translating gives CSARTLSLSYNEQFF.

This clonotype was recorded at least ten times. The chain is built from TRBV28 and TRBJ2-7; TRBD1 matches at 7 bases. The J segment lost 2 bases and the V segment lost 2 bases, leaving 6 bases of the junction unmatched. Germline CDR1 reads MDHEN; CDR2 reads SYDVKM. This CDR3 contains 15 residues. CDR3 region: CASSLVGTVTYEQYF. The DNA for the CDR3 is TGTGCCAGCAGTTTAGTAGGGACAGTGACCTACGAGCAGTACTTC.

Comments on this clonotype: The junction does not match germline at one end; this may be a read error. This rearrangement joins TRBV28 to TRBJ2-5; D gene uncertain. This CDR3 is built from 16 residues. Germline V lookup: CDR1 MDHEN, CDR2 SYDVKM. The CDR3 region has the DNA TGTGCCAGCAGTGAATCTATGGCCCGTTGGGTGGAGACCCAGGACTTC. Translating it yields CASSESMARWVETQDF.

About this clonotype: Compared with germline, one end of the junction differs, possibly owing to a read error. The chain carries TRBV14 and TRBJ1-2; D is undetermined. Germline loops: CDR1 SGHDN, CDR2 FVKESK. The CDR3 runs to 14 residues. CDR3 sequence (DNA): TGTGCCAGCAGCCAAGAAAGAACCCCGTATGGCGACACCTTC. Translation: CASSQERTPYGDTF.

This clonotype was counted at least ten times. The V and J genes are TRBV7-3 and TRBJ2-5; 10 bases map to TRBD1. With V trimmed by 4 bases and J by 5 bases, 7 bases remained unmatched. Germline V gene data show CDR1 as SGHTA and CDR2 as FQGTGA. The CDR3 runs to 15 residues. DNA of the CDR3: TGTGCCAGCAGCTCGACAGGGGGCGAGTGGGAGACCCAGTACTTC. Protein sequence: CASSSTGGEWETQYF.

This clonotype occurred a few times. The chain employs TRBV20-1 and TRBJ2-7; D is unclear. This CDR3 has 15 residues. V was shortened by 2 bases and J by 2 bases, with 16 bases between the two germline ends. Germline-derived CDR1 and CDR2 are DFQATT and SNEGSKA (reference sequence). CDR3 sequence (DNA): TGCAGTGCTAGATTCCTGGGCCGGAGCGCCTACGAGCAGTACTTC. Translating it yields CSARFLGRSAYEQYF.

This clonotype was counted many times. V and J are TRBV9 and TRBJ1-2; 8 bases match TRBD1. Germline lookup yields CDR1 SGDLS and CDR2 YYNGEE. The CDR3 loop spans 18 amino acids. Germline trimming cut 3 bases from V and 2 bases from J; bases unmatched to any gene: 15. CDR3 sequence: CASSGAGGGGVPNYGYTF. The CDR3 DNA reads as TGTGCCAGCAGCGGGGCAGGGGGCGGAGGTGTCCCCAACTATGGCTACACCTTC.

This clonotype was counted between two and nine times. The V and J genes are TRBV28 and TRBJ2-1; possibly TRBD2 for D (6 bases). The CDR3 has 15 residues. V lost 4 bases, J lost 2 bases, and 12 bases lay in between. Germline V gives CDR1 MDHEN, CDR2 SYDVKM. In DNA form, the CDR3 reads TGTGCCAGCAGTTCAATGGGACTCGCCTACAATGAGCAGTTCTTC. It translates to CASSSMGLAYNEQFF.

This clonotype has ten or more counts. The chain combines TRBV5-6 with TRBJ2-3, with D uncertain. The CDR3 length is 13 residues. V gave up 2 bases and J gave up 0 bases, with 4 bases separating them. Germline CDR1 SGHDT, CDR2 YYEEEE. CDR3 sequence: CASSFPSTDTQYF. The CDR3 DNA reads TGTGCCAGCAGCTTTCCAAGCACAGATACGCAGTATTTT.

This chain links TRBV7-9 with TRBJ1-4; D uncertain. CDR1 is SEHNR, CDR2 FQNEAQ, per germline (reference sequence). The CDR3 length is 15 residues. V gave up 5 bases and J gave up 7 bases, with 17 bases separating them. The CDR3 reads CASSQGGEGPEKLFF. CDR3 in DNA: TGTGCCAGCAGCCAAGGTGGGGAGGGTCCTGAAAAACTGTTTTTT. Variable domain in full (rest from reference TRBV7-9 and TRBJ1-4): DTGVSQNPRHKITKRGQNVTFRCDPISEHNRLYWYRQTLGQGPEFLTYFQNEAQLEKSRLLSDRFSAERPKGSFSTLEIQRTEQGDSAMYLCASSQGGEGPEKLFFGSGTQLSVL.

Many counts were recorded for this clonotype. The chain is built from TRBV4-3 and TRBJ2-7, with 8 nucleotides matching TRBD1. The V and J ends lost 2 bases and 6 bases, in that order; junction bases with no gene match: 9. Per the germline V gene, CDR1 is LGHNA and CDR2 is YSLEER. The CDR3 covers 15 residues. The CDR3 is CASSQTTGDLSEQYF. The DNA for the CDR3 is TGCGCCAGCAGCCAAACGACAGGGGATCTCTCCGAGCAGTACTTC.

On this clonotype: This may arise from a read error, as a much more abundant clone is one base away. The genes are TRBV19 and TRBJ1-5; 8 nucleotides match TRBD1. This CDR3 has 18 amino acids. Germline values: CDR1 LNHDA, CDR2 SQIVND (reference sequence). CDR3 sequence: CAGSIGVTGVHFNQPQHF. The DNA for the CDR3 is TGTGCCGGTAGTATTGGCGTGACAGGGGTTCATTTCAATCAGCCCCAGCATTTT. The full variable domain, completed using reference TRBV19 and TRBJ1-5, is DGGITQSPKYLFRKEGQNVTLSCEQNLNHDAMYWYRQDPGQGLRLIYYSQIVNDFQKGDIAEGYSVSREKKESFPLTVTSAQKNPTAFYLCAGSIGVTGVHFNQPQHFGDGTRLSIL.

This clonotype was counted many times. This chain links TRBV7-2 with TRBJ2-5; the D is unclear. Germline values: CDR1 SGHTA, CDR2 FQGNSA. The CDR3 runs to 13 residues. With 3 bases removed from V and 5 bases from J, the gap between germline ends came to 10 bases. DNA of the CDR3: TGTGCCAGCAGCTTTAGTGGTTTGGAGACCCAGTACTTC. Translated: CASSFSGLETQYF.

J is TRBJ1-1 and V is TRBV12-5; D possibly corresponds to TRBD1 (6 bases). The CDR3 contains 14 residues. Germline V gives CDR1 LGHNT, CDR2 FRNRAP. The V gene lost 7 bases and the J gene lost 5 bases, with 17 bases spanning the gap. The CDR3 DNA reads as TGTGCTAGTGCCCGTTCTGGGGGGCATACTGAAGCTTTCTTT. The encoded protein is CASARSGGHTEAFF.

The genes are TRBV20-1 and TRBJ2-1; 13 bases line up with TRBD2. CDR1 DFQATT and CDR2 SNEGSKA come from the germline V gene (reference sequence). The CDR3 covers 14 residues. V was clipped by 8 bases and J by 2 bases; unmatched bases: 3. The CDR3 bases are TGCAGTACCGGGACTAGCGGGACCTACAATGAGCAGTTCTTC. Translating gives CSTGTSGTYNEQFF.

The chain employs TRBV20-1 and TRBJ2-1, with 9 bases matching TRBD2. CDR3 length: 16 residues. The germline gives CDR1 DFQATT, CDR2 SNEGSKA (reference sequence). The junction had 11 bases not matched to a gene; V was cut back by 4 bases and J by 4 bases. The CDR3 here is CSANVLTSGRYNEQFF. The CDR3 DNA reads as TGCAGTGCTAACGTCCTAACTAGCGGGCGGTACAATGAGCAGTTCTTC.

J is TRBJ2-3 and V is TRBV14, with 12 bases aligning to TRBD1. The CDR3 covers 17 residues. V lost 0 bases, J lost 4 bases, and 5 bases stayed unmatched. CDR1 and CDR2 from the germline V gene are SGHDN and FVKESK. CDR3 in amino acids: CASSQDERDRGPDTQYF. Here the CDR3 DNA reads TGTGCCAGCAGCCAAGATGAGCGGGACAGGGGGCCAGATACGCAGTATTTT.

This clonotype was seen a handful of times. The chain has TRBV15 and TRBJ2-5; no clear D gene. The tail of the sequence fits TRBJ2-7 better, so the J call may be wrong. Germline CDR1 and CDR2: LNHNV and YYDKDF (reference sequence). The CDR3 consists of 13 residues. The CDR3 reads CATSREEVSEQYF. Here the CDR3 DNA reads TGTGCCACCAGCAGAGAGGAAGTCTCCGAGCAGTACTTC.

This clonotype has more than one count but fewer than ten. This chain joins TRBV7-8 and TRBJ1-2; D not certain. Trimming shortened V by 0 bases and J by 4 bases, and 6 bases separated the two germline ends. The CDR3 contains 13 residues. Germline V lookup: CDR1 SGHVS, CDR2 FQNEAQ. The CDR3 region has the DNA TGTGCCAGCAGCTTAGCCCGGACCTATGGCTACACCTTC. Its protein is CASSLARTYGYTF.